Shown below are 2 T cell receptor beta chains from a single sample sequenced in a study of blood T cell repertoires in COVID-19. The assay was immunoSEQ multiplex PCR, and TCRdb's table has in-frame clones only and misses some. The table includes fewer than 95,000 clones, roughly 88% detected once. The sample taken for sequencing was peripheral blood. These TCRs come from a man aged 55 to 70 with acute or convalescent COVID-19.

This sequence joins TRBV18 and TRBJ2-7; 10 bases fit TRBD2. Unmatched junction bases numbered 11, after V lost 3 bases and J lost 0 bases. Per the germline V gene, CDR1 is KGHSH and CDR2 is LQKENI. The CDR3 has 18 amino acids. In DNA, the CDR3 is TGTGCCAGCTCACCCGGACGAGGGACTAGCGTACCCTCCTACGAGCAGTACTTC. Translated: CASSPGRGTSVPSYEQYF.

The chain employs TRBV2 and TRBJ2-3; weak D call: TRBD2 (5 bases). V shed 6 bases and J shed 4 bases, with 8 bases lying between them. Germline-derived CDR1 and CDR2 are SNHLY and FYNNEI. This CDR3 has 12 residues. The CDR3 nucleotides are TGTGCCAGCAGCCCGAGGGCAGATACGCAGTATTTT. Translating it yields CASSPRADTQYF.